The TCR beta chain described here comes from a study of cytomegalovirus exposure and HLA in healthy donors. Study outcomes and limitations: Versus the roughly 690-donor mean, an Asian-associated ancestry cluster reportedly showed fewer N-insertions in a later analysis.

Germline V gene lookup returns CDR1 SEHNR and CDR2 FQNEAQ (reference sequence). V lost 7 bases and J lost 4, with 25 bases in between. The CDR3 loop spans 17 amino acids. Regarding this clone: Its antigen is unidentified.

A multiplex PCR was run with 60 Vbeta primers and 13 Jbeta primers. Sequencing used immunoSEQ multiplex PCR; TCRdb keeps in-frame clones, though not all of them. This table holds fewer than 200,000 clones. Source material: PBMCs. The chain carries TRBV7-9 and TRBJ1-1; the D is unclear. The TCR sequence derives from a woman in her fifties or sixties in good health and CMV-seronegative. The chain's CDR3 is CASTSLGGSSSGTEAFF. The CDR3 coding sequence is TGTGCCAGCACGTCCTTAGGTGGGAGCAGCTCAGGCACTGAAGCTTTCTTT.